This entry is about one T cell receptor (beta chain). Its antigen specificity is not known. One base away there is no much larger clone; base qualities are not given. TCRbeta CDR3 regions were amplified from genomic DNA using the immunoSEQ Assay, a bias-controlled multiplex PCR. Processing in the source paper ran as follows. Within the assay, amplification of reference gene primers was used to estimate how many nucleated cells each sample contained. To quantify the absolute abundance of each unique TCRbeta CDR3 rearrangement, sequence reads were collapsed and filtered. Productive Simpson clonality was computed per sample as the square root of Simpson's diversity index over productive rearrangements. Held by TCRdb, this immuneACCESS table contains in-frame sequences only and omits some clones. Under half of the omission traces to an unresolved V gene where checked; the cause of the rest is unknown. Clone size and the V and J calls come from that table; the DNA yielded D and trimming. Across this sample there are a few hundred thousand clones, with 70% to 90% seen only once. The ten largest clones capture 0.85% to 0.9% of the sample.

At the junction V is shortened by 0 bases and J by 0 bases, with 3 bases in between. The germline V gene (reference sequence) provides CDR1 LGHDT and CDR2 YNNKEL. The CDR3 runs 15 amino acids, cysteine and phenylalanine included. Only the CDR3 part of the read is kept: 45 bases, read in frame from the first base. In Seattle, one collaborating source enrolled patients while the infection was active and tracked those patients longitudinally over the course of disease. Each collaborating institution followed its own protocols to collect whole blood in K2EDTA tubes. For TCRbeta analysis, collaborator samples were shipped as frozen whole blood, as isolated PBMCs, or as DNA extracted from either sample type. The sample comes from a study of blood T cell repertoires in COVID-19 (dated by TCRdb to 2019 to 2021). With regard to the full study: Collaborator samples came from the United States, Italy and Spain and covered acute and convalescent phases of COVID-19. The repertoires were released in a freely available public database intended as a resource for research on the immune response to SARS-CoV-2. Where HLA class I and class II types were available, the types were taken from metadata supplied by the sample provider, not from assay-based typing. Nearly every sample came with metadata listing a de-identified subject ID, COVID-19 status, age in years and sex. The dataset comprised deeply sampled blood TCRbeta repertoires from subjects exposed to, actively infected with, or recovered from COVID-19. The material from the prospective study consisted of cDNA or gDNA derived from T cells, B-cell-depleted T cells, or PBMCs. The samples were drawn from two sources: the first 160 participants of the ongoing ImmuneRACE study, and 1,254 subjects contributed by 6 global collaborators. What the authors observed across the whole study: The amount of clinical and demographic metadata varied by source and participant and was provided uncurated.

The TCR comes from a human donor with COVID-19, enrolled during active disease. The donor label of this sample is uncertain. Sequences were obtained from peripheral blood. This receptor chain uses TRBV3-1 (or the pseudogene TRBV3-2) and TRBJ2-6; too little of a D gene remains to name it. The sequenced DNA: TGTGCCAGCAGCCAAGATAACTCTGGGGCCAACGTCCTGACTTTC. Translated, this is CASSQDNSGANVLTF.